The 10 T cell receptor beta chains below were found in one sample sequenced in a study of T cells after yellow fever vaccination (dated by TCRdb to about 2019). The library came from 5' RACE. Data came from an Illumina NovaSeq 6000. TCRdb took the public reads, trimmed them with fastp at Q25, ran MiXCR for clone calling and kept in-frame beta chains. Each CDR3 protein appears once, grouped with its most common genes and DNA. This sample lists some 320,000 distinct CDR3 sequences; about 10% were detected once. In total, the top ten clones hold less than 3.5% of the sample. The intended sense of this specimen's treatment or condition label: live attenuated yellow fever vaccine strain. The specimen comprised CD4+ T cells sorted from PBMCs, sampled 45 days after the yellow fever booster vaccination. The receptors derive from a man younger than 35 who received the YFV17D yellow fever vaccine.

This clonotype was seen more than once but under ten times. This chain's CDR3 is CASSLVSQGYYEQYF. The CDR3 DNA follows: TGTGCCAGCAGCTTGGTAAGCCAGGGATATTACGAGCAGTACTTC. The chain couples TRBV5-5 to TRBJ2-7; the D gene is possibly TRBD1 (5 bases). Trimming shortened V by 0 bases and J by 4 bases, and 14 bases separated the two germline ends. This CDR3 spans 15 amino acids. Germline CDR1 reads SGHKS; CDR2 reads YYEKEE (reference sequence).

Ten or more counts support this clonotype. This rearrangement joins TRBV4-3 to TRBJ1-1, with unresolved D. Germline V gene data show CDR1 as LGHNA and CDR2 as YSLEER. The V gene lost 0 bases and the J gene lost 1 base, with 9 bases spanning the gap. CDR3 size: 15 residues. As DNA, the CDR3 is TGCGCCAGCAGCCAAGATGCGATAAGGAACACTGAAGCTTTCTTT. Its protein product is CASSQDAIRNTEAFF.

The chain links TRBV5-1 to TRBJ2-7; no firm D call. Germline V gene sequence: CDR1 SGHRS, CDR2 YFSETQ. V gave up 10 bases and J gave up 2 bases, with 19 bases separating them. The CDR3 totals 14 residues. As DNA, the CDR3 is TGCGCCCCCCTAAGAGTGCGGCAAGCCTACGAGCAGTACTTC. Protein sequence: CAPLRVRQAYEQYF.

The V call is TRBV5-1, the J call TRBJ2-3; possibly TRBD2 for D (7 bases). V lost 0 bases and J 1 base, leaving 15 bases between the germline ends. Looked up from germline, CDR1 is SGHRS and CDR2 is YFSETQ. CDR3 length: 17 residues. DNA for the CDR3: TGCGCCAGCAGCTTGGTGACTAGAGGGGGGGGCACAGATACGCAGTATTTT. This gives the protein CASSLVTRGGGTDTQYF.

This clonotype was seen a few times. The genes are TRBV25-1 and TRBJ2-1; TRBD2 aligns across 10 bases. V lost 6 bases to trimming and J lost 7 bases; unmatched junction nucleotides: 12. Germline V gene data show CDR1 as MGHDK and CDR2 as SYGVNS. There are 16 residues in the CDR3. The CDR3 sequence: CASRKAGGLIRNEQFF. The CDR3 nucleotides read TGTGCCAGCAGGAAAGCGGGGGGGCTTATTCGTAATGAGCAGTTCTTC.

CDR3 coding DNA: TGTGCCAGCAGCTTGGGACGGGACGGGAACACTGAAGCTTTCTTT. This gives the protein CASSLGRDGNTEAFF. The V and J genes are TRBV5-4 and TRBJ1-1, with a weak D call TRBD1 (5 bases). The length of the CDR3 is 15 residues. V was clipped by 0 bases and J by 1 base, with 10 bases between them. Germline V gives CDR1 SGHNT, CDR2 YYREEE (reference sequence).

The rearrangement joins TRBV24-1 to TRBJ2-3; the D is unclear. CDR3 length: 16 residues. V gave up 2 bases and J gave up 6 bases, with 17 bases separating them. Germline V gene sequence: CDR1 KGHDR, CDR2 SFDVKD. The chain's CDR3 is CATSDSRSYGPDTQYF. The CDR3 bases are TGTGCCACCAGTGATTCTCGCTCTTACGGGCCCGATACGCAGTATTTT.

V usage is TRBV5-1 and J usage is TRBJ2-1, with no clear D. CDR3 length: 15 amino acids. V was trimmed by 0 bases and J by 6 bases, leaving 13 bases between them. Germline values: CDR1 SGHRS, CDR2 YFSETQ. The CDR3 here is CASSLVQSGSNEQFF. Here the CDR3 DNA reads TGCGCCAGCAGCTTGGTTCAGTCAGGCAGCAATGAGCAGTTCTTC.

This clonotype was detected a few times. V gene TRBV11-3 combines with J gene TRBJ1-6; D is perhaps TRBD1 (6 bases). The germline gives CDR1 SGHNT, CDR2 YENEEA. The CDR3 totals 14 residues. Trimming took off 5 bases at V and 6 bases at J, with 11 bases between the two ends. The CDR3 region is CASSPQGSNSPLHF. The CDR3 DNA is TGTGCCAGCAGCCCACAGGGTTCTAATTCACCCCTCCACTTT. Full variable domain (missing parts from reference TRBV11-3 and TRBJ1-6): EAGVVQSPRYKIIEKKQPVAFWCNPISGHNTLYWYLQNLGQGPELLIRYENEEAVDDSQLPKDRFSAERLKGVDSTLKIQPAELGDSAVYLCASSPQGSNSPLHFGNGTRLTVT.

This sequence joins TRBV28 and TRBJ1-2; no definite D call. V shed 3 bases and J shed 4 bases, with 6 bases lying between them. Germline V lookup: CDR1 MDHEN, CDR2 SYDVKM. The CDR3 is 12 residues long. The CDR3 sequence is CASSFLFYGYTF. CDR3 DNA: TGTGCCAGCAGTTTTCTATTCTATGGCTACACCTTC.